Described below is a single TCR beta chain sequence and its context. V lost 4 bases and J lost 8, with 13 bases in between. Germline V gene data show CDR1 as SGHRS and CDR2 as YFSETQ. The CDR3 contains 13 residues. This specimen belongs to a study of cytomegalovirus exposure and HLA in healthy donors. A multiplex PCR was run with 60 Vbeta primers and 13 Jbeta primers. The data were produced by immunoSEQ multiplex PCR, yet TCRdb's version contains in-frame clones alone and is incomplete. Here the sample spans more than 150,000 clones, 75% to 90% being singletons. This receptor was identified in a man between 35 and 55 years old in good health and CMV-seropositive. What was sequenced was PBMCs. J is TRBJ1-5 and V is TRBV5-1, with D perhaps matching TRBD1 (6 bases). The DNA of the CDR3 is TGCGCCAGCAGCCCTACAGGGATTGAGCCCCAGCATTTT. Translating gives CASSPTGIEPQHF.